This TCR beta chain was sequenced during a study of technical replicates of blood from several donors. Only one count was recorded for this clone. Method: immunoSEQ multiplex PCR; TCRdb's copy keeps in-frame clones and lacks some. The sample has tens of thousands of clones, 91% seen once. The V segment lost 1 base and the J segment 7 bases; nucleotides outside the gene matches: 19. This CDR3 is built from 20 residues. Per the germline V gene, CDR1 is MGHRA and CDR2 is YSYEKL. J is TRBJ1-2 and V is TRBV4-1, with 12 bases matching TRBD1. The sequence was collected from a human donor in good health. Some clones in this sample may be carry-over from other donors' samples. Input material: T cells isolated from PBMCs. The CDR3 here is CASSQAPDPRQGQGARGYTF. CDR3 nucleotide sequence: TGCGCCAGCAGCCAAGCGCCTGATCCCCGGCAGGGACAGGGGGCTCGTGGCTACACCTTC.